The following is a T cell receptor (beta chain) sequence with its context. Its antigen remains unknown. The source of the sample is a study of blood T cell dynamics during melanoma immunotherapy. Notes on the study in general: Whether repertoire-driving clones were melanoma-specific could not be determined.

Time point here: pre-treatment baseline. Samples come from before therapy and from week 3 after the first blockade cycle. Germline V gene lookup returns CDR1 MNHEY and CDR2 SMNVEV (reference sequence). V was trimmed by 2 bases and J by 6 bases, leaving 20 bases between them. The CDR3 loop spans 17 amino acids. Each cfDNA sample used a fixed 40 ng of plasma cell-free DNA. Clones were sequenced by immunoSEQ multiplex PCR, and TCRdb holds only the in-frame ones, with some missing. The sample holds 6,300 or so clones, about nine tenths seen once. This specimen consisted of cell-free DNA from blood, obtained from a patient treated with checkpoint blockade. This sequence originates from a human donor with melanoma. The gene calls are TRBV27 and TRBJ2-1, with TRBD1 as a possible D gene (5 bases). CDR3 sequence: CASSLSFDDSRTNEQFF. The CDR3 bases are TGTGCCAGCAGTTTAAGTTTCGACGACAGCCGGACCAATGAGCAGTTCTTC.